The rows below give T cell receptor beta chains drawn from one sample of a study of tumor and adjacent non-tumor tissue in lung cancer. TCRdb reanalysed the multiplex PCR reads using MiXCR and keeps one entry per CDR3 protein. The table records 60,000 to 90,000 distinct CDR3 sequences, around four fifths of them present only once. The sequenced sample consisted of lung tumor tissue. The receptors originated from a woman between 45 and 60 years old with non-small cell lung cancer. The CDR3 runs from the conserved cysteine through the conserved F or W. A D gene is named only where the DNA matches it firmly. Not every row has a clone size; where given, it reads once, few, many or a size class.

TRBV10-3	TRBJ1-6	NA	NA	14	CVIAKSNGEAPFHF	TGTGTCATCGCGAAGTCGAACGGAGAGGCACCCTTCCACTTT
TRBV2	TRBJ2-2	few	TRBD2	20	CASSGVRTSGRRTNTGELFF	TGTGCCAGCAGCGGGGTCCGGACTAGCGGGAGAAGGACGAACACCGGGGAGCTGTTTTTT
TRBV12-3/TRBV12-4	TRBJ1-2	NA	NA	13	CASIWSLGYGYTF	TGTGCCAGCATATGGTCCCTGGGCTATGGCTACACCTTC
TRBV11-2	TRBJ1-2	NA	TRBD1	15	CASSLGQGVNYGYTF	TGTGCCAGCAGCTTAGGTCAGGGGGTGAACTATGGCTACACCTTT
TRBV4-1	TRBJ2-1	once	NA	13	CASSQVRKGYQFF	TGCGCCAGTAGCCAAGTTCGGAAGGGTTATCAGTTCTTC
TRBV24-1	TRBJ1-5	many	TRBD1	15	CATSGGTGVNQPQHF	TGTGCCACCAGTGGCGGGACAGGGGTCAATCAGCCCCAGCATTTT
TRBV10-3	TRBJ2-7	NA	NA	16	CAISDGGAGYPYEQYF	TGTGCCATCAGTGATGGGGGTGCGGGGTACCCCTACGAACAGTACTTC
TRBV5-1	TRBJ1-2	NA	NA	13	CASSLGDTAGYTF	TGCGCCAGCAGCCTGGGTGATACCGCTGGCTACACGTTC
TRBV11-2	TRBJ2-7	NA	TRBD1	15	CASSIGTGRIYEQYF	TGTGCCAGTAGCATCGGGACAGGGCGCATCTACGAGCAGTACTTC
TRBV7-8	TRBJ2-1	NA	NA	13	CANSPLNLNEQFF	TGTGCCAACAGTCCTCTGAACCTCAATGAGCAGTTCTTC
TRBV11-2	TRBJ2-7	NA	TRBD2	17	CTSSPRTSGKALWEQYF	TGTACCAGCAGCCCCCGAACTAGCGGGAAGGCATTGTGGGAGCAGTACTTC
TRBV6-1	TRBJ2-7	few	NA	15	CASNGEITSSYKQYF	TGTGCCAGCAATGGGGAGATAACGAGCAGTTACAAGCAGTACTTC
TRBV6-1	TRBJ1-1	NA	TRBD1	16	CSSSVPDRGADTEAFF	TGTTCCAGCAGCGTTCCTGACAGGGGAGCAGACACTGAGGCTTTCTTT
TRBV20-1	TRBJ1-4	many	NA	14	CSAANPSYGEKLFF	TGCAGTGCTGCGAATCCTTCCTATGGGGAAAAACTGTTTTTT
TRBV7-8	TRBJ2-3	NA	NA	16	CASNQALGASLATQYF	TGTGCCAGCAATCAAGCTTTAGGTGCGTCGTTAGCTACGCAGTATTTT
TRBV19	TRBJ1-1	once	NA	13	CASSIDTWAEAFF	TGCGCCAGTAGTATAGATACTTGGGCTGAAGCTTTCTTT
TRBV11-1	TRBJ2-1	NA	TRBD2	14	CASGSGPVGGLQFF	TGTGCCAGCGGCTCAGGACCAGTGGGAGGGTTGCAGTTCTTC
TRBV4-2	TRBJ2-4	NA	NA	16	CASSHGPGEGKNIQYF	TGTGCCAGCAGCCATGGCCCAGGAGAGGGCAAAAACATTCAGTACTTC
TRBV20-1	TRBJ1-2	NA	TRBD1	14	CSTYPGQEIYGYNF	TGCAGTACGTATCCGGGACAGGAGATTTATGGCTACAACTTC
TRBV6-1	TRBJ2-1	NA	NA	15	CASSEVQGMYNDQFF	TGTGCCAGCAGTGAAGTCCAGGGCATGTACAATGATCAGTTCTTC
TRBV5-1	TRBJ1-1	many	NA	14	CASRSGEGDTEAFF	TGCGCCAGCAGGTCAGGAGAGGGGGACACTGAAGCTTTCTTT
TRBV12-3/TRBV12-4	TRBJ2-2	many	NA	15	CASRFSTGSTGELFF	TGTGCCAGCCGGTTCAGTACGGGAAGTACCGGGGAGCTGTTTTTT
TRBV11-2	TRBJ2-1	NA	TRBD2	15	CASSLGAGVHNGQFF	TGTGCCAGCAGCTTGGGAGCGGGAGTGCACAATGGGCAGTTCTTC
TRBV27	TRBJ2-2	NA	TRBD2	17	CASSLLAGGGNTGELFF	TGTGCCAGCAGCCTACTAGCGGGAGGGGGTAACACCGGGGAGCTGTTTTTT
TRBV12-3/TRBV12-4	TRBJ2-7	NA	TRBD2	14	CASGLGGREFEQHF	TGTGCCAGCGGTTTAGGCGGGAGGGAGTTCGAGCAGCACTTC
TRBV6-1	TRBJ2-7	NA	NA	14	CASREFYRESEQYF	TGTGCCAGCCGTGAATTTTATCGGGAAAGTGAGCAGTACTTC
TRBV6-1	TRBJ2-7	NA	NA	14	CTSSEDVSSYEQYF	TGTACCAGCAGTGAGGATGTGAGCTCCTACGAGCAGTACTTC
TRBV11-2	TRBJ2-1	NA	TRBD2	20	CVSSLFWSLAGLRTYNEQFF	TGTGTCAGCAGCTTGTTCTGGTCTCTAGCGGGATTAAGAACCTACAACGAGCAGTTCTTC
TRBV6-2/TRBV6-3	TRBJ2-7	NA	TRBD2	15	CASSYGLAGVYEQYF	TGTGCCAGCAGTTACGGGCTAGCGGGAGTCTACGAGCAGTACTTC
TRBV28	TRBJ1-5	NA	NA	15	CSSSWSRYSNQSQHF	TGTTCCAGCAGTTGGTCTCGGTATAGCAATCAGTCCCAGCATTTT
TRBV4-1	TRBJ2-1	NA	NA	16	CASSQGHLVTYNEQSF	TGCGCCAGCAGCCAAGGACACCTTGTGACCTACAATGAGCAGTCTTTT
TRBV29-1	TRBJ2-7	NA	NA	12	CTVTGRAYEQYF	TGCACCGTTACGGGGCGGGCCTACGAGCAATACTTC
TRBV10-3	TRBJ1-1	NA	NA	13	CAIRETCNTEALF	TGTGCCATCAGGGAGACCTGTAACACTGAAGCTCTCTTT